The rows below give T cell receptor beta chains drawn from one sample of a study of T cell responses to AZD1222 COVID-19 vaccine. This table comes from immunoSEQ multiplex PCR, and its TCRdb copy is limited to in-frame clones, with some not included. The table has some 170,000 clones, 88% seen once. The source material was peripheral blood, sampled 28 days after the second AZD1222 dose. Source of these receptors: an adult who received the AZD1222 COVID-19 vaccine. Both conserved end residues are part of each CDR3. The order of the fields is clone size, V gene, D gene, J gene, CDR3 protein, CDR3 DNA. A D gene is named only where the DNA matches it firmly. Only part of the rows carry a size: once, few, many, or a class if the clone is expanded.

NA	TRBV27	NA	TRBJ1-5	CASSLSSGLPQPQHF	TGTGCCAGCAGTTTATCTTCAGGACTGCCGCAGCCCCAGCATTTT
NA	TRBV7-9	TRBD2	TRBJ2-2	CASSFREGTGELFF	TGTGCCAGCAGCTTCCGGGAGGGCACCGGGGAGCTGTTTTTT
NA	TRBV3-1/TRBV3-2	NA	TRBJ1-6	CASSQERGSPLHF	TGTGCCAGCAGCCAAGAAAGGGGCTCACCCCTCCACTTT
NA	TRBV29-1	NA	TRBJ1-4	CSVVGLDEKLFF	TGCAGCGTTGTGGGGCTGGATGAAAAACTGTTTTTT
once	TRBV7-9	NA	TRBJ2-7	CASSLELYEQYF	TGTGCCAGCAGCTTAGAACTCTACGAGCAGTACTTC
NA	TRBV29-1	NA	TRBJ1-1	CSVEVPGRMNTEAFF	TGCAGCGTTGAAGTGCCGGGGCGGATGAACACTGAAGCTTTCTTT
NA	TRBV19	TRBD1	TRBJ1-2	CASSTGRGQVYGYTF	TGTGCCAGTAGTACGGGGCGGGGACAGGTCTATGGCTACACCTTC
NA	TRBV12-3/TRBV12-4	TRBD1	TRBJ1-1	CASRGQGLTEAFF	TGTGCCAGCAGGGGACAGGGGCTCACTGAAGCTTTCTTT
NA	TRBV28	NA	TRBJ2-7	CASNRGLRTYEQYF	TGTGCCAGCAATCGGGGCCTTAGGACCTACGAGCAGTACTTC
NA	TRBV14	NA	TRBJ1-3	CASSHLGNTIYF	TGTGCCAGCAGCCATTTGGGAAACACCATATATTTT
NA	TRBV11-2	NA	TRBJ1-6	CASSLDDSPTWAPLHF	TGTGCCAGCAGCTTAGATGATAGCCCAACCTGGGCACCCCTCCACTTT
NA	TRBV2	TRBD1	TRBJ2-1	CASSTLLPGGGEQFF	TGTGCCAGCAGTACACTACTTCCAGGGGGCGGTGAGCAGTTCTTC
NA	TRBV5-1	NA	TRBJ2-1	CASSLARRSGDEQFF	TGCGCCAGCAGCTTGGCTCGTAGGTCCGGCGATGAGCAGTTCTTC
NA	TRBV27	NA	TRBJ1-6	CASSVRENSPLHF	TGTGCCAGCAGTGTGAGGGAAAATTCACCCCTCCACTTT
NA	TRBV5-8	NA	TRBJ2-4	CASSLGGNIQYF	TGTGCCAGCAGCTTGGGGGGAAACATTCAGTACTTC
NA	TRBV6-2/TRBV6-3	NA	TRBJ2-7	CASSSWAAEQYF	TGTGCCAGCAGTTCTTGGGCGGCGGAGCAGTACTTC
NA	TRBV4-2	NA	TRBJ1-4	CASSHNRELGEKLFF	TGTGCCAGCAGCCACAATCGGGAACTCGGGGAAAAACTGTTTTTT
NA	TRBV9	NA	TRBJ2-2	CASSPRGPNTGELFF	TGTGCCAGCAGCCCGAGGGGACCAAATACCGGGGAGCTGTTTTTT
NA	TRBV7-9	NA	TRBJ2-3	CASSWASTDTQYF	TGTGCCAGCAGCTGGGCTAGCACAGATACGCAGTATTTT
NA	TRBV10-3	NA	TRBJ1-1	CAIATVNTEAFF	TGTGCCATCGCGACAGTGAACACTGAAGCTTTCTTT
NA	TRBV6-2/TRBV6-3	NA	TRBJ1-2	CASSQGVSDYTF	TGTGCCAGCAGCCAGGGAGTCTCGGACTACACCTTC
NA	TRBV30	NA	TRBJ2-3	CAWSVVGGAQYF	TGTGCCTGGAGTGTAGTAGGTGGGGCACAGTATTTT
NA	TRBV28	NA	TRBJ1-4	CASSLGGGNEKLFF	TGTGCCAGCAGTTTAGGGGGTGGTAATGAAAAACTGTTTTTT
NA	TRBV5-1	TRBD1	TRBJ1-1	CASSKSGQGDTEAFF	TGCGCCAGCAGTAAATCGGGACAGGGTGACACTGAAGCTTTCTTT
NA	TRBV18	NA	TRBJ2-2	CASTYRDFPGELFF	TGTGCCAGCACATACAGGGATTTCCCCGGGGAGCTGTTTTTT
NA	TRBV7-6	NA	TRBJ2-3	CASSPRYRIADTQYF	TGTGCCAGCAGCCCACGATACAGGATAGCAGATACGCAGTATTTT
NA	TRBV5-4	NA	TRBJ1-2	CASTTGAYSGYTF	TGTGCCAGCACAACTGGGGCGTACTCCGGCTACACCTTC
NA	TRBV5-1	NA	TRBJ2-4	CASSPRSEGSIQYF	TGCGCCAGCAGCCCCCGGTCCGAAGGCAGCATTCAGTACTTC
NA	TRBV10-3	NA	TRBJ2-5	CAIRGGETQYF	TGTGCCATCAGAGGGGGGGAGACCCAGTACTTC
NA	TRBV28	NA	TRBJ1-2	CASSLKPGTYGYTF	TGTGCCAGCAGTTTGAAACCGGGAACCTATGGCTACACCTTC
few	TRBV19	NA	TRBJ2-7	CASSPGLLYEQYF	TGTGCCAGTAGTCCGGGACTTCTCTACGAGCAGTACTTC
NA	TRBV6-6	NA	TRBJ1-2	CASSTGYGYTF	TGTGCCAGCAGCACAGGGTATGGCTACACCTTC
NA	TRBV27	NA	TRBJ1-5	CASSLDINQPQHF	TGTGCCAGCAGTCTCGACATCAATCAGCCCCAGCATTTT
NA	TRBV7-2	NA	TRBJ1-2	CASSAGWGYTF	TGTGCCAGCAGCGCAGGGTGGGGCTACACCTTC
NA	TRBV7-2	NA	TRBJ1-3	CASSLDRAPGHGNTIYF	TGTGCCAGCAGCTTAGACAGGGCGCCAGGGCACGGAAACACCATATATTTT
NA	TRBV9	NA	TRBJ1-4	CASSVAARDEKLFF	TGTGCCAGCAGCGTAGCTGCCCGGGATGAAAAACTGTTTTTT
NA	TRBV7-9	NA	TRBJ1-5	CASVQGDQPQHF	TGTGCCAGCGTCCAGGGAGATCAGCCCCAGCATTTT
NA	TRBV7-9	TRBD1	TRBJ2-7	CASMFYGTGFSYEQYF	TGTGCCAGCATGTTTTACGGGACAGGTTTTTCCTACGAGCAGTACTTC
few	TRBV27	NA	TRBJ1-2	CASRRTKWAPLGQTNYGYTF	TGTGCCAGCAGACGAACTAAGTGGGCCCCCTTGGGGCAGACTAACTATGGCTACACCTTC